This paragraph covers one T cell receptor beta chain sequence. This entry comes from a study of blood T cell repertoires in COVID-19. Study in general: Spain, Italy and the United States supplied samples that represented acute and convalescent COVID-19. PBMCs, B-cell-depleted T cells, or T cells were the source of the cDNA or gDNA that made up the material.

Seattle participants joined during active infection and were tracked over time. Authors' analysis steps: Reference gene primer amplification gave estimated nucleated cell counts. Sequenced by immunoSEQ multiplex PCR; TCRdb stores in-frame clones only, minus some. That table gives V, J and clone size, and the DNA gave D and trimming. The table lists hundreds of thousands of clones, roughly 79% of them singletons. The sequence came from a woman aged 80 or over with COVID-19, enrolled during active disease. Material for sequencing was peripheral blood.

The DNA for the CDR3 is TGTGCCAGCAGTCAAGGACAGCCTCATCAGCCCCAGCATTTT. This sequence encodes CASSQGQPHQPQHF. The V and J genes are TRBV28 and TRBJ1-5, with D tentatively TRBD1 (6 bases). CDR1 and CDR2 (germline): MDHEN, SYDVKM. V was cut by 5 bases and J by 5 bases, with 13 bases left in between. This CDR3 comprises 14 residues.